Following are 27 T cell receptor beta chains from one sample sequenced in a study of shared clonotypes between healthy human individuals. The table came from immunoSEQ multiplex PCR; TCRdb's copy has only in-frame clones and leaves some out. This table holds 2 million to 3 million clones, approximately 93% found once. The specimen sequenced was naive CD4+ T cells from PBMCs. As to subset: CD45RA+ positively selected. The receptor source for this set is a man aged 18 to 30 in good health. Some clones in this sample may be carry-over from other donors' samples.

The gene calls are TRBV27 and TRBJ1-2; TRBD1 agrees at 7 bases. Germline CDR1 reads MNHEY; CDR2 reads SMNVEV (reference sequence). This CDR3 is built from 12 residues. J lost 10 bases, V lost 5 bases, and 7 bases had no gene match. The CDR3 reads CASSPSGQFYTF. CDR3 sequence (DNA): TGTGCCAGCAGTCCCTCGGGACAGTTCTACACCTTC.

The chain carries TRBV6-1 and TRBJ2-2, with D unresolved. The V end lost 0 bases, the J end lost 5 bases, and 16 bases lay between the germline ends. CDR3 length: 17 residues. Germline V gives CDR1 MNHNS, CDR2 SASEGT. The CDR3 DNA follows: TGTGCCAGCAGTGAAGCGCTTCGCCACATTGGAACCGGGGAGCTGTTTTTT. It specifies CASSEALRHIGTGELFF.

The rearrangement links TRBV18 to TRBJ1-2; maybe TRBD1 (6 bases). The V gene's germline CDR1 is KGHSH and CDR2 LQKENI. The CDR3 spans 15 residues. The germline V and J ends were trimmed by 3 bases and 8 bases, with 19 bases remaining between them. The CDR3 is CASSPESSGVGGYTF. The CDR3 DNA reads as TGTGCCAGCTCACCGGAGTCGTCAGGGGTAGGCGGCTACACCTTC. The full variable domain, in which reference TRBV18 and TRBJ1-2 provide the parts outside the CDR3, is NAGVMQNPRHLVRRRGQEARLRCSPMKGHSHVYWYRQLPEEGLKFMVYLQKENIIDESGMPKERFSAEFPKEGPSILRIQQVVRGDSAAYFCASSPESSGVGGYTFGSGTRLTVV.

The CDR3: CASSLSWRLEAFF. CDR3 in DNA: TGTGCCAGCAGTTTATCATGGAGATTAGAAGCTTTCTTT. The chain carries TRBV27 and TRBJ1-1; no clear D gene. V lost 0 bases and J 8 bases, leaving 10 bases between the germline ends. CDR1 MNHEY and CDR2 SMNVEV come from the germline V gene (reference sequence). This CDR3 is built from 13 residues.

The gene calls are TRBV5-1 and TRBJ2-7; unclear D gene. The V gene lost 0 bases and the J gene lost 2 bases, with 9 bases spanning the gap. This CDR3 is built from 14 residues. Germline V gene lookup returns CDR1 SGHRS and CDR2 YFSETQ. The CDR3 DNA reads TGCGCCAGCAGCTTGGCCGCCTTGGCCTACGAGCAGTACTTC. It encodes CASSLAALAYEQYF.

The V gene is TRBV27, the J gene TRBJ2-2; D may be TRBD2 (7 bases). The CDR3 is 15 amino acids. Germline V gives CDR1 MNHEY, CDR2 SMNVEV (reference sequence). The V gene lost 7 bases and the J gene lost 7 bases, with 19 bases spanning the gap. The CDR3 nucleotides read TGTGCCAGCACCCTAGGCGGGGGCGCCAACGGGGAGCTGTTTTTT. This translates into CASTLGGGANGELFF.

J is TRBJ2-3 and V is TRBV5-1; no definite D call. There are 13 residues in the CDR3. The ends were cut back, 6 bases at V and 4 bases at J, with 12 bases in the middle. Germline CDR1 SGHRS, CDR2 YFSETQ. CDR3 residues: CASTWRSSDTQYF. DNA of the CDR3: TGCGCCAGCACCTGGAGATCCTCAGATACGCAGTATTTT.

Written as DNA, the CDR3 is TGCAGCGCCCAGTCCGGGCTCTCTGGAAACACCATATATTTT. Residues: CSAQSGLSGNTIYF. The chain is built from TRBV29-1 and TRBJ1-3; no definite D call. CDR1 and CDR2 (germline): SQVTM, ANQGSEA. The CDR3 consists of 14 residues. V was clipped by 7 bases and J by 0 bases, with 13 bases between them.

The rearrangement links TRBV4-2 to TRBJ2-2; D unresolved. Germline V CDR1 and CDR2: LGHNA, YNFKEQ. The CDR3 is 12 amino acids. Trimming removed 4 bases at V and 6 bases at J, with 6 bases between. DNA of the CDR3: TGTGCCAGCAGCCCACCCCCCGGGGAGCTGTTTTTT. Its translation: CASSPPPGELFF.

CDR3 sequence reads: CASSFVRDRRGSLYEQYF. CDR3 DNA: TGTGCCAGCAGTTTTGTCCGGGACAGGCGGGGGAGTCTCTACGAGCAGTACTTC. The chain is built from TRBV28 and TRBJ2-7, with a possible D match to TRBD1 (8 bases). Germline V lookup: CDR1 MDHEN, CDR2 SYDVKM. This CDR3 comprises 18 residues. V was cut by 3 bases and J by 3 bases, with 24 bases left in between.

The chain employs TRBV28 and TRBJ1-5; D not certain. Germline-derived CDR1 and CDR2 are MDHEN and SYDVKM. The CDR3 loop spans 15 amino acids. The V end was cut by 6 bases, the J end by 2 bases, with 14 bases between. The CDR3 protein is CASRGIGGGNQPQHF. In DNA form, the CDR3 reads TGTGCCAGCAGGGGAATAGGCGGGGGCAATCAGCCCCAGCATTTT.

The chain is built from TRBV2 and TRBJ2-7, with D unresolved. Germline assignment: CDR1 SNHLY and CDR2 FYNNEI. The V end was cut by 5 bases, the J end by 7 bases, with 9 bases between. The CDR3 length is 11 residues. The CDR3 DNA follows: TGTGCCAGCAGTAACGACGGGGAGCAGTACTTC. It is translated as CASSNDGEQYF. Variable domain in full (rest from reference TRBV2 and TRBJ2-7): EPEVTQTPSHQVTQMGQEVILRCVPISNHLYFYWYRQILGQKVEFLVSFYNNEISEKSEIFDDQFSVERPDGSNFTLKIRSTKLEDSAMYFCASSNDGEQYFGPGTRLTVT.

This chain uses TRBV27 with TRBJ2-5, with D maybe TRBD2 (7 bases). This CDR3 has 14 amino acids. V was cut by 4 bases and J by 4 bases, with 13 bases left in between. Germline V gives CDR1 MNHEY, CDR2 SMNVEV (reference sequence). The CDR3 nucleotides read TGTGCCAGCAGTTCGACCCGGGGGGCAGAGACCCAGTACTTC. Protein: CASSSTRGAETQYF.

The chain recombines TRBV11-2 with TRBJ2-5; 9 nucleotides agree with TRBD2. CDR3 length: 16 residues. Looked up from germline, CDR1 is SGHAT and CDR2 is FQNNGV. Trimming at V came to 4 bases and at J to 4 bases, leaving 10 bases not matched to a gene. The CDR3 loop reads CASSSFGREGPETQYF. CDR3 nucleotides: TGTGCCAGCAGCTCCTTCGGGCGGGAGGGCCCAGAGACCCAGTACTTC.

The chain combines TRBV6-9 with TRBJ1-5; D possibly corresponds to TRBD1 (5 bases). The CDR3 loop spans 13 amino acids. Germline V gene sequence: CDR1 MNHGY, CDR2 SVAAGI. V lost 8 bases to trimming and J lost 10 bases, with 18 bases between them. The CDR3 loop reads CASPSRGALPQHF. The CDR3 coding sequence is TGTGCCAGCCCCAGTAGGGGCGCCTTACCCCAGCATTTT.

Notes on this clone: Distinct nucleotide sequences in the sample also encode this CDR3. The genes are TRBV2 and TRBJ2-1, with 8 nucleotides matching TRBD1. This CDR3 comprises 16 residues. V gave up 0 bases and J gave up 3 bases; unmatched junction bases: 4. Germline-derived CDR1 and CDR2 are SNHLY and FYNNEI. Here the CDR3 DNA reads TGTGCCAGCAGTGAAGCGCCCGGACAGGGCTACAATGAGCAGTTCTTC. Translated: CASSEAPGQGYNEQFF.

The gene calls are TRBV4-1 and TRBJ2-2; 12 bases agree with TRBD2. The germline gives CDR1 MGHRA, CDR2 YSYEKL. The CDR3 is 16 amino acids. V gave up 4 bases and J gave up 4 bases; unmatched junction bases: 4. The CDR3 nucleotides read TGCGCCAGCAGCCGAACGGGACTAGCGGGCACCGGGGAGCTGTTTTTT. This translates into CASSRTGLAGTGELFF.

The chain has TRBV7-9 and TRBJ2-1; tentatively, D is TRBD1 (5 bases). The germline V gene encodes CDR1 SEHNR and CDR2 FQNEAQ (reference sequence). The CDR3 is made up of 16 amino acids. V was cut by 3 bases and J by 4 bases, with 16 bases left in between. In DNA, the CDR3 is TGTGCCAGCAGCTTCGGTCAGGGCAGGTCGTACAATGAGCAGTTCTTC. Translating it yields CASSFGQGRSYNEQFF.

A note on this clone: This same CDR3 is encoded by further DNA sequences in the sample. The CDR3 loop is CASSLGGQSNQPQHF. The DNA for the CDR3 is TGCGCCAGCAGCTTGGGGGGGCAGAGCAATCAGCCCCAGCATTTT. The genes are TRBV5-1 and TRBJ1-5; tentatively, D is TRBD1 (6 bases). The CDR3 is made up of 15 amino acids. CDR1 and CDR2 from the germline V gene are SGHRS and YFSETQ. With 0 bases removed from V and 1 base from J, the gap between germline ends came to 8 bases.

The chain has TRBV4-3 and TRBJ2-1; unclear D gene. Germline CDR1 LGHNA, CDR2 YSLEER. With 0 bases removed from V and 7 bases from J, the gap between germline ends came to 16 bases. The CDR3 covers 16 residues. The DNA for the CDR3 is TGCGCCAGCAGCCAAGATATAATGCAGGTTCGGAATGAGCAGTTCTTC. Protein product: CASSQDIMQVRNEQFF.

With respect to this clone: This CDR3 is also generated by other DNA sequences in the sample. This sequence joins TRBV19 and TRBJ2-5; D call uncertain. The CDR3 consists of 12 residues. Germline CDR1 and CDR2: LNHDA and SQIVND (reference sequence). V lost 1 base and J 5 bases, leaving 5 bases between the germline ends. DNA for the CDR3: TGTGCCAGTAGTATAGGGCGTGAGACCCAGTACTTC. Translation: CASSIGRETQYF.

The rearrangement links TRBV9 to TRBJ2-6; a weak D match, TRBD1 (6 bases). Germline loops: CDR1 SGDLS, CDR2 YYNGEE. V was shortened by 3 bases and J by 0 bases, with 13 bases between the two germline ends. CDR3 length equals 17 residues. CDR3 residues: CASSASGVSSGANVLTF. CDR3 sequence (DNA): TGTGCCAGCAGCGCCTCAGGGGTAAGCTCTGGGGCCAACGTCCTGACTTTC.

The V gene is TRBV5-8, the J gene TRBJ1-6, with a tentative D call TRBD1 (6 bases). V was trimmed by 2 bases and J by 8 bases, leaving 23 bases between them. From germline, CDR1 is SGHTS and CDR2 YDEGEE. The CDR3 has 18 residues. The CDR3 reads CASSLRQARSWEHSPLHF. The CDR3 DNA sequence: TGTGCCAGCAGCTTACGACAGGCCCGAAGCTGGGAGCATTCACCCCTCCACTTT.

About this clone: Other DNA sequences in this sample translate to the same CDR3. The CDR3: CASSPGQAANTEAFF. The CDR3 region has the DNA TGTGCCAGCTCACCGGGACAGGCGGCGAACACTGAAGCTTTCTTT. The J gene is TRBJ1-1, the V gene TRBV18; 8 positions agree with TRBD1. The junction had 4 bases not matched to a gene; V was cut back by 3 bases and J by 1 base. The germline V gene encodes CDR1 KGHSH and CDR2 LQKENI. The CDR3 contains 15 residues.

The V call is TRBV5-6, the J call TRBJ2-5; TRBD1 matches at 9 bases. The ends lost 4 bases at V and 4 bases at J; junction bases unmatched: 14. The CDR3 is 17 amino acids. Germline V gene sequence: CDR1 SGHDT, CDR2 YYEEEE. This CDR3 is CASSRPPGTGFRETQYF. CDR3 nucleotides: TGTGCCAGCAGCCGGCCCCCCGGGACAGGGTTTCGAGAGACCCAGTACTTC.

This clone was detected only once. The chain is built from TRBV30 and TRBJ1-4; D perhaps matches TRBD1 (6 bases). Trimming removed 2 bases from V and 4 bases from J, with 23 bases in between. The germline V gene encodes CDR1 GTSNPN and CDR2 SVGIG (reference sequence). The CDR3 is 18 residues long. The DNA for the CDR3 is TGTGCCTGGAGTTCCAACCGACAGGCCCGACTTCATAATGAAAAACTGTTTTTT. Amino acids: CAWSSNRQARLHNEKLFF. The complete variable domain, with remaining parts taken from reference TRBV30 and TRBJ1-4, reads SQTIHQWPATLVQPVGSPLSLECTVEGTSNPNLYWYRQAAGRGLQLLFYSVGIGQISSEVPQNLSASRPQDRQFILSSKKLLLSDSGFYLCAWSSNRQARLHNEKLFFGSGTQLSVL.

The CDR3 nucleotides are TGTGCCAGCAGTTACTCCTCCGGGACAGGGCAAGATACGCAGTATTTT. Protein: CASSYSSGTGQDTQYF. The J gene is TRBJ2-3, the V gene TRBV6-5, with TRBD1 matching over 9 bases. Germline V gene data show CDR1 as MNHEY and CDR2 as SVGAGI. V dropped 0 bases and J dropped 5; count of bases not matched to a gene: 6. The CDR3 is made up of 16 amino acids.